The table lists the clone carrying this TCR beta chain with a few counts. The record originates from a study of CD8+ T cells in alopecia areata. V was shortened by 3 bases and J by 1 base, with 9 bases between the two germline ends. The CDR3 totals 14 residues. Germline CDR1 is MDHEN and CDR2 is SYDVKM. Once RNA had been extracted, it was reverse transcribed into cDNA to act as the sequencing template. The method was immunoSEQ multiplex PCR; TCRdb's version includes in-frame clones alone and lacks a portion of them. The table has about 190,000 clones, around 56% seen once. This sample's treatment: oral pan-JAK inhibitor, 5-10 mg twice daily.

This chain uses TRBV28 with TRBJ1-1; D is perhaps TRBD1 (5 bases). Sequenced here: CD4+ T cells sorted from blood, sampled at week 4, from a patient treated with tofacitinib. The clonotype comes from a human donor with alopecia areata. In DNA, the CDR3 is TGTGCCAGCAGTTTGCGGGACCCGAACACTGAAGCTTTCTTT. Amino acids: CASSLRDPNTEAFF.